The source of this T cell receptor (beta chain) is a study of cytotoxic CD8 clonotypes in ibrutinib-treated CLL. At the level of the study: Responses: around 24 partial, 2 complete; after median 68 months, around 15 stayed remitted, approximately twelve progressed. Broader study findings: Clonality, elevated at ibrutinib response, dropped back toward baseline at progression. Contraction or stability on treatment was seen for public clonotypes, which were uncommon. Baseline clonality was higher than in age-matched healthy donors and moved in step with circulating CD8+ T-cell counts.

The data were produced by immunoSEQ multiplex PCR, yet TCRdb's version contains in-frame clones alone and is incomplete. The sample lists tens of thousands of clones; roughly 50% were seen once. Germline V gene data show CDR1 as SGDLS and CDR2 as YYNGEE. V lost 0 bases and J 10 bases, leaving 14 bases between the germline ends. CDR3 length: 15 residues. Concerning this clone: Its antigen is not identified.

The sequence derives from a human donor with chronic lymphocytic leukemia. The rearrangement joins TRBV9 to TRBJ1-6; perhaps TRBD1 as D (5 bases). Sample: PBMCs, taken after 24 months of ibrutinib treatment. The CDR3 DNA reads TGTGCCAGCAGCGTAGAGGGGTATGGTGACTCACCCCTCCACTTT. This encodes CASSVEGYGDSPLHF.